This entry describes one TCR beta chain. The sample originates from a study of PD-1 blockade in classical Hodgkin lymphoma. Study information: Patients were treated with nivolumab at 3 mg/kg, and this was given intravenously every 2 weeks.

Indicated time point: cycle 4 day 1 (C4D1), after five to seven weeks of nivolumab. After autologous stem cell transplantation all patients relapsed, and prior brentuximab vedotin exposure differed between cohorts. Complete response, partial response or progressive disease constituted the best response categories observed. Using immunoSEQ multiplex PCR, the repertoire was profiled, and TCRdb retains in-frame clones only, with some absent. The sample consists of around 19,000 clones, around 80% of them appearing once. CDR1 and CDR2 (germline): MNHEY, SMNVEV (reference sequence). This CDR3 has 14 residues. V shed 5 bases and J shed 6 bases, with 16 bases lying between them.

The material sequenced was peripheral blood mononuclear cells (PBMCs), taken before the fourth cycle of nivolumab. The clonotype originates from a human donor with classical Hodgkin lymphoma. This chain uses TRBV27 with TRBJ1-1; D remains unclear. CDR3 in amino acids: CASSRNKNGAEAFF. The DNA for the CDR3 is TGTGCCAGCAGTCGTAATAAGAATGGGGCTGAAGCTTTCTTT.